This T cell receptor (beta chain) was sequenced during a study of blood T cell repertoires in COVID-19. CDR1 and CDR2 (germline): SGHVS, FQNEAQ. The CDR3 totals 16 residues. The V end was cut by 5 bases, the J end by 3 bases, with 19 bases between. Clones were sequenced by immunoSEQ multiplex PCR, and TCRdb holds only the in-frame ones, with some missing. The repertoire holds around 250,000 clones, with approximately 80% as singletons. The sample holds one count of this clone. This sequence joins TRBV7-8 and TRBJ1-2; D may be TRBD1 (6 bases). This TCR was recovered from a woman under 30 with acute or convalescent COVID-19. Sequencing was performed on peripheral blood. The CDR3 reads CASSPIRDTNHYGYTF. The CDR3 bases are TGTGCCAGCAGCCCCATCCGGGACACAAATCACTATGGCTACACCTTC.